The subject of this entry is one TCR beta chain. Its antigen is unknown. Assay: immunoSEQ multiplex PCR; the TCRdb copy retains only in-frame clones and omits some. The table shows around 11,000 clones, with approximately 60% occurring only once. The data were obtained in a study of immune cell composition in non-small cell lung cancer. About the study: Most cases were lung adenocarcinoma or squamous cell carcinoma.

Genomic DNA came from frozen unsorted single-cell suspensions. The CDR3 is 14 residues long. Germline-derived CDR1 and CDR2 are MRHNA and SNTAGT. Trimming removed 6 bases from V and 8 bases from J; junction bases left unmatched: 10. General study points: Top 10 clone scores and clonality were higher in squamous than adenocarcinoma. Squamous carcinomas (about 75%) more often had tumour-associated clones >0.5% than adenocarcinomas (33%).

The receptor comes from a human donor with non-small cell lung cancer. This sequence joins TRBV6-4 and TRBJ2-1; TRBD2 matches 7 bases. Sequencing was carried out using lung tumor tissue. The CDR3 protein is CASRPSGPSDEQFF. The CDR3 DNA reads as TGTGCCAGCAGGCCTAGCGGCCCGTCGGATGAGCAGTTCTTC.